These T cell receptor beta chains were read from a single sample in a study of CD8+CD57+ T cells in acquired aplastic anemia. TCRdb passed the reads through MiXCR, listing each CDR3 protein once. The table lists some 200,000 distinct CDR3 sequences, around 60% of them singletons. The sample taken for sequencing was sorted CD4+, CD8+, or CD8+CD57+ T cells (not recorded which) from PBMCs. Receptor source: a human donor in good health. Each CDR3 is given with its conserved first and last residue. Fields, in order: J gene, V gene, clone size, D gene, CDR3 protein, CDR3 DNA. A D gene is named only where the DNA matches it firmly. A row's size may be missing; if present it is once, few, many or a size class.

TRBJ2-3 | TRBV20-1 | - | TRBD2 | CSARGGGADTQYF | TGCAGTGCTAGAGGGGGAGGGGCAGATACGCAGTATTTT
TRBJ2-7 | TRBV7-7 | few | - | CASSPRWGIHEQYF | TGTGCTAGCAGCCCCCGGTGGGGCATCCACGAGCAGTACTTC
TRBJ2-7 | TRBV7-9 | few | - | CASSLDLSYEQYF | TGTGCCAGCAGCTTGGACCTCTCCTACGAGCAGTACTTC
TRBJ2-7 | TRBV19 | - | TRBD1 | CASSPLGQGPHEQYF | TGTGCCAGTAGTCCCCTAGGACAGGGGCCGCACGAGCAGTACTTC
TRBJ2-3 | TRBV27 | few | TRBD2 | CASSRGLAGGDTQYF | TGTGCCAGCAGCCGGGGACTAGCGGGAGGTGATACGCAGTATTTT
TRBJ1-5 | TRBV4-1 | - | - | CASSQDGLGVGNQPQHF | TGCGCCAGCAGCCAAGATGGTTTGGGAGTGGGCAATCAGCCCCAGCATTTT
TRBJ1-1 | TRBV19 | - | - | CASSIKLGYTEAFF | TGTGCCAGTAGTATCAAGCTGGGTTACACTGAAGCTTTCTTT
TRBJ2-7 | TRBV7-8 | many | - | CASSPAPSGLYEQYF | TGTGCCAGCAGTCCGGCCCCCTCGGGACTCTACGAGCAGTACTTC
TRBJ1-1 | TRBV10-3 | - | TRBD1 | CASSTRDRDTEAFF | TGTGCCTCCTCTACCCGGGACAGGGACACTGAAGCTTTCTTT
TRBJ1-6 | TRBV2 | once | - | CASTEPPPHTGSPLHF | TGTGCCAGCACCGAGCCCCCCCCACATACAGGTTCACCCCTCCACTTT
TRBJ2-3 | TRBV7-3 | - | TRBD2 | CASSFGLAGGADTQYF | TGTGCCAGCAGCTTTGGGCTAGCGGGAGGTGCAGATACGCAGTATTTT
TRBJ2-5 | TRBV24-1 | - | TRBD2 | CATSGREGHETQYF | TGTGCCACCAGCGGGCGGGAGGGTCATGAGACCCAGTACTTC
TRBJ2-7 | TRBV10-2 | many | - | CASSVGRYEQYF | TGCGCCAGCAGTGTTGGTCGCTACGAGCAGTACTTC
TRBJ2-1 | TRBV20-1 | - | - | CSDAGSGYNEQFF | TGCAGTGACGCAGGATCGGGGTACAATGAGCAGTTCTTC
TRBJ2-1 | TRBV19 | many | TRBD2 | CASVTSGGTYNEQFF | TGTGCCAGTGTTACTAGCGGGGGGACTTACAATGAGCAGTTCTTC
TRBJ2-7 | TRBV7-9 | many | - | CASSVPPGLGYEQYF | TGTGCCAGCAGCGTCCCGCCGGGGCTTGGCTACGAGCAGTACTTC
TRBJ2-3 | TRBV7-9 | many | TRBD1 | CASSTWTGESTDTQYF | TGTGCCAGCAGCACTTGGACAGGGGAGAGCACAGATACGCAGTATTTT
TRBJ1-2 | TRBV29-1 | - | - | CSVEVTGRVPYGYTF | TGCAGCGTTGAGGTGACCGGACGGGTTCCCTATGGCTACACCTTC
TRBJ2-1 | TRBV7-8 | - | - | CASSPEGGATYNEQFF | TGTGCCAGCAGCCCAGAGGGGGGGGCTACCTACAATGAGCAGTTCTTC
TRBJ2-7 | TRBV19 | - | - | CASSMGLLGYEQCF | TGTGCCAGTAGCATGGGACTCCTAGGCTACGAGCAGTGCTTC
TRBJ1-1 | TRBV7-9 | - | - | CASSLTTATWNTEAFF | TGTGCCAGCAGCTTAACGACTGCTACATGGAACACTGAAGCTTTCTTT
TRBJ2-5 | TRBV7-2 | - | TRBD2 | CASSWTLAGRETQYF | TGTGCCAGCAGCTGGACCCTAGCGGGCAGAGAGACCCAGTACTTC
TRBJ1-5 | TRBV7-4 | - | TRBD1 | CASSFDRGPQHF | TGTGCCAGCAGCTTTGACAGGGGACCCCAGCATTTT
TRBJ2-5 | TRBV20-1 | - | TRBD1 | CSASRTGRETQYF | TGCAGTGCTAGCCGGACAGGGCGGGAGACCCAGTACTTC
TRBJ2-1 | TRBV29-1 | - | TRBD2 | CSASGPSYNEQFF | TGCAGTGCTAGCGGACCCTCCTACAATGAGCAGTTCTTC
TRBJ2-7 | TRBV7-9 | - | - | CASSTDRNRTFDYEQYF | TGTGCCAGCAGCACTGACAGGAATAGGACTTTTGACTACGAGCAGTACTTC
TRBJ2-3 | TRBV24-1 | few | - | CATSDGPGQTDTQYF | TGTGCCACCAGTGATGGCCCGGGACAAACAGATACGCAGTATTTT
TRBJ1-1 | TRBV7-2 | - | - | CASSLGVGATEAFF | TGTGCCAGCAGCCTGGGGGTGGGTGCCACTGAAGCTTTCTTT
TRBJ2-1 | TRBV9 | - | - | CASSPPWAADNNEQFF | TGTGCCAGCAGCCCCCCCTGGGCGGCAGACAACAATGAGCAGTTCTTC
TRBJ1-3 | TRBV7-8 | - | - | CASSFTGFSGNTIYF | TGTGCCAGCAGTTTTACAGGGTTCTCTGGAAACACCATATATTTT
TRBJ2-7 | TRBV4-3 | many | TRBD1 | CASSQDGQGGDEQYF | TGCGCCAGCAGCCAAGATGGACAGGGTGGGGACGAGCAGTACTTC
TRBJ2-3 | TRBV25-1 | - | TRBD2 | CASSTSVDTQYF | TGTGCCAGCAGTACTAGCGTAGATACGCAGTATTTT
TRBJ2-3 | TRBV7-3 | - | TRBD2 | CASSRTSGLTDTQYF | TGTGCCAGCAGCCGGACTAGCGGATTAACAGATACGCAGTATTTT
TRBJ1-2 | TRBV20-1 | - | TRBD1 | CSAGEQGSGYTF | TGCAGTGCTGGCGAACAGGGGTCGGGCTACACCTTC
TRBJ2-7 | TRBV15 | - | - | CATSRDLGGGEQYF | TGTGCCACCAGCAGAGACCTGGGGGGCGGCGAGCAGTACTTC
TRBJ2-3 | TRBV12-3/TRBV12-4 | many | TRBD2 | CASSLKVGGPTDTQYF | TGTGCCAGCAGTTTAAAGGTGGGAGGGCCGACAGATACGCAGTATTTT
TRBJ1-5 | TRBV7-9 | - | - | CASSSMDYLYEHF | TGTGCCAGCAGCTCGATGGATTACCTCTACGAGCATTTT
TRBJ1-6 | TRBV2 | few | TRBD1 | CASRQGGPRSPLHF | TGTGCCAGCCGTCAGGGGGGGCCTAGATCACCCCTCCACTTT